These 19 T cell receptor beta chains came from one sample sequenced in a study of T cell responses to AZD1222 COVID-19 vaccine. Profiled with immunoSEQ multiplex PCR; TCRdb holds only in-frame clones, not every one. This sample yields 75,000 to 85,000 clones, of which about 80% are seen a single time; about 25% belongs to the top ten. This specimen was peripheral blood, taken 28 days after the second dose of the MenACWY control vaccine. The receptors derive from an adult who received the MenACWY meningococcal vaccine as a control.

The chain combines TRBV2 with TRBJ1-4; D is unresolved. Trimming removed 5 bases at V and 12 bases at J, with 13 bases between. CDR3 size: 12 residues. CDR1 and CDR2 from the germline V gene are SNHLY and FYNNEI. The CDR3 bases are TGTGCCAGCAGTTCCCCCGGAAAAGAACTGTTTTTT. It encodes CASSSPGKELFF.

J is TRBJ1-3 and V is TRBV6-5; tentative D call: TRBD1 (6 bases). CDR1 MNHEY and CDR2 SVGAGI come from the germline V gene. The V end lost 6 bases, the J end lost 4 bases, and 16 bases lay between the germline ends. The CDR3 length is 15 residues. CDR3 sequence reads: CASSWEQGFGNTIYF. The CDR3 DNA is TGTGCCAGCAGCTGGGAACAGGGATTCGGAAACACCATATATTTT.

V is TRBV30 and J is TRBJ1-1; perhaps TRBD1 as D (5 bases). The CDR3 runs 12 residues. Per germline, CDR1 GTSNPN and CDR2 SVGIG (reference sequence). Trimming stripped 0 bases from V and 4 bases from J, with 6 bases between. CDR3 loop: CAWSVRGTEAFF. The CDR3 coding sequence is TGTGCCTGGAGTGTAAGGGGCACTGAAGCTTTCTTT.

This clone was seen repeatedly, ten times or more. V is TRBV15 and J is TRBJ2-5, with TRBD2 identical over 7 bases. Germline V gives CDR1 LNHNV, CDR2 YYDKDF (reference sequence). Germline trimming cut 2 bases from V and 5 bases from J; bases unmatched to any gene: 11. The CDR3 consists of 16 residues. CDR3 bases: TGTGCCACCAGCAGAACACTAAACTCCGGGGGGGAGACCCAGTACTTC. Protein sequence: CATSRTLNSGGETQYF.

In nucleotides, the CDR3 is TGTGCCTGCCAGGGCTTCCATTCCTGGGGAACTGAAGCTTTCTTT. Translation gives CACQGFHSWGTEAFF. V and J are TRBV30 and TRBJ1-1; D is perhaps TRBD1 (5 bases). The CDR3 runs 15 residues. Trimming removed 6 bases at V and 5 bases at J, with 22 bases between. In germline, CDR1 is GTSNPN, CDR2 SVGIG (reference sequence).

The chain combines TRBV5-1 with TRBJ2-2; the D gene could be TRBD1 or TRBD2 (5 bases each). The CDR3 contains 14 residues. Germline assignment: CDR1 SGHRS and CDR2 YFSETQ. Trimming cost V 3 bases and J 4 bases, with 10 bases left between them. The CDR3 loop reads CASSWDGRTGELFF. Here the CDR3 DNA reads TGCGCCAGCAGCTGGGACGGTCGCACCGGGGAGCTGTTTTTT.

CDR3 in DNA: TGCGCCAGCAGCCAGGGACTAGCGGAAGTCCTGACTTTC. It specifies CASSQGLAEVLTF. V gene TRBV5-1 combines with J gene TRBJ2-6; 11 bases fit TRBD2. The germline V gene has CDR1 SGHRS and CDR2 YFSETQ. Losses at the gene ends were 4 bases for V and 13 bases for J; bases not matched to a gene: 4. The CDR3 totals 13 residues.

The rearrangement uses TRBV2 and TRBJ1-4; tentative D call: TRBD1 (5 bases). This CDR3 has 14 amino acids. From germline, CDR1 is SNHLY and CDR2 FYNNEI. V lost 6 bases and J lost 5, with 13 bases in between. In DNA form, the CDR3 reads TGTGCCAGCAGCCCCGGGACGGACAATGAAAAACTGTTTTTT. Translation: CASSPGTDNEKLFF.

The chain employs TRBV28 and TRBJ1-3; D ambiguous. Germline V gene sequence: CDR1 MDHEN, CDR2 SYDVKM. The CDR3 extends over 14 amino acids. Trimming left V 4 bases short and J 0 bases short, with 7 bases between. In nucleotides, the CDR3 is TGTGCCAGCAGTTCACTCCTCTCTGGAAACACCATATATTTT. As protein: CASSSLLSGNTIYF.

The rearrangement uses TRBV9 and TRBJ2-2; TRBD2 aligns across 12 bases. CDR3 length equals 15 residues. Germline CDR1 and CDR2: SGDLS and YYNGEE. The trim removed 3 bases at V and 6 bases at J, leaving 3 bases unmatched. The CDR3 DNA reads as TGTGCCAGCAGCGCGGCTAGCGGGGGGGCCGGGGAGCTGTTTTTT. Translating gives CASSAASGGAGELFF.

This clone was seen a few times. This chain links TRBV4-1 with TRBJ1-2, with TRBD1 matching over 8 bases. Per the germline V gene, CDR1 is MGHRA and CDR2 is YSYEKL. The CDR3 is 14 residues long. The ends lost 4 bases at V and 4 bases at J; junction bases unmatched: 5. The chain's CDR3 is CASSPGTGVYGYTF. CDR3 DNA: TGCGCCAGCAGCCCCGGGACAGGAGTCTATGGCTACACCTTC.

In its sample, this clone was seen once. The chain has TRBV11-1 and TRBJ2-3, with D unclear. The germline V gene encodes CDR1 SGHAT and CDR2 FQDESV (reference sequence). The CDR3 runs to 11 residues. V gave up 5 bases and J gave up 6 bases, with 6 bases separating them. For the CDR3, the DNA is TGTGCCAGCAGCCCAGGTGATACGCAGTATTTT. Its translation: CASSPGDTQYF.

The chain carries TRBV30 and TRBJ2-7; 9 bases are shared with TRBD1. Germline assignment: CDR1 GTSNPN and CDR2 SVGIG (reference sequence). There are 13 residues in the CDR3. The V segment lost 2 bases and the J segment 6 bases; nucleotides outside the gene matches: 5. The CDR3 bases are TGTGCCTGGAGTTCCGGGACAGGGATCGAGCAGTACTTC. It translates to CAWSSGTGIEQYF.

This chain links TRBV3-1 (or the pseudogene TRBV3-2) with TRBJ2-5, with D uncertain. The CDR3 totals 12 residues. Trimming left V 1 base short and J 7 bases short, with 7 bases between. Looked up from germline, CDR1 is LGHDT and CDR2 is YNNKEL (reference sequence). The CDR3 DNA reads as TGTGCCAGCAGCCAAGGGAGTTTGACCCAGTACTTC. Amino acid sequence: CASSQGSLTQYF.

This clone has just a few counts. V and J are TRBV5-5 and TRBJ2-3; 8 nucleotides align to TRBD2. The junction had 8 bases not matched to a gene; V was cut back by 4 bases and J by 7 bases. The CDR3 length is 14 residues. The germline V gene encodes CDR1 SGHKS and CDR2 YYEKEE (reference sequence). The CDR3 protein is CASSRTSGFNTQYF. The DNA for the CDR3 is TGTGCCAGCAGCAGAACTAGCGGTTTCAATACGCAGTATTTT. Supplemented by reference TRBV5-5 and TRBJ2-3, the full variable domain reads DAGVTQSPTHLIKTRGQQVTLRCSPISGHKSVSWYQQVLGQGPQFIFQYYEKEERGRGNFPDRFSARQFPNYSSELNVNALLLGDSALYLCASSRTSGFNTQYFGPGTRLTVL.

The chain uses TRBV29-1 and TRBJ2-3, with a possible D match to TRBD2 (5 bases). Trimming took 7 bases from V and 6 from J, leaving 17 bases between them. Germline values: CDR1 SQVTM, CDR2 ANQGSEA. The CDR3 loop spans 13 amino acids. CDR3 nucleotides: TGCAGCGCCCTTCGGGGTATAACGGATACGCAGTATTTT. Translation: CSALRGITDTQYF.

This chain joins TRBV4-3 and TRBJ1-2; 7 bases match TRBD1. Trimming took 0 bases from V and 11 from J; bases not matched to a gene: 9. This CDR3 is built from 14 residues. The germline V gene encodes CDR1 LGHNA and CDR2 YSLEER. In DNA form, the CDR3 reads TGCGCCAGCAGCCAAGATAGGGGACAGATTGGGTACACCTTC. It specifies CASSQDRGQIGYTF.

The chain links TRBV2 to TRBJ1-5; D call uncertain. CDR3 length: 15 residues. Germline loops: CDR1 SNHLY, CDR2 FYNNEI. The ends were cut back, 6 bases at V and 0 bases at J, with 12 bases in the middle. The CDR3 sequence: CASSPRGNSNQPQHF. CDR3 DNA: TGTGCCAGCAGCCCCCGAGGGAATAGCAATCAGCCCCAGCATTTT.

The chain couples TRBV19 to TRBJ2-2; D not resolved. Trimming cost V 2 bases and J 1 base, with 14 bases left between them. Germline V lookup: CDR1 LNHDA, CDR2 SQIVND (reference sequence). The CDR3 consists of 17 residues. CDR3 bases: TGTGCCAGTAGTATAAATTTAGGGATGTGGAACACCGGGGAGCTGTTTTTT. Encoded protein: CASSINLGMWNTGELFF.